These 12 T cell receptor beta chains share one sample of origin, sequenced in a study of neurological immune-mediated disorders. TCRdb analysed the 5' RACE reads with MiXCR anew, one entry per CDR3 protein. The sample contains tens of thousands of distinct CDR3 sequences, over 10% of which appear only once. Material for sequencing was PBMCs. These receptors were obtained from a man aged 55 to 70 in good health.

This clonotype was picked up many times. V and J are TRBV15 and TRBJ1-4; 8 bases align to TRBD1. Unmatched junction bases numbered 8, after V lost 3 bases and J lost 5 bases. The germline V gene encodes CDR1 LNHNV and CDR2 YYDKDF (reference sequence). This CDR3 has 16 amino acids. CDR3 sequence reads: CATSSRDRMENEKLFF. In DNA, the CDR3 is TGTGCCACCAGCAGTCGGGACAGGATGGAAAATGAAAAACTGTTTTTT. The full variable domain, in which reference TRBV15 and TRBJ1-4 provide the parts outside the CDR3, is DAMVIQNPRYQVTQFGKPVTLSCSQTLNHNVMYWYQQKSSQAPKLLFHYYDKDFNNEADTPDNFQSRRPNTSFCFLDIRSPGLGDTAMYLCATSSRDRMENEKLFFGSGTQLSVL.

In this sample, this clonotype turned up many times. The chain couples TRBV9 to TRBJ2-3; D not certain. Per germline, CDR1 SGDLS and CDR2 YYNGEE. This CDR3 has 12 amino acids. V was clipped by 0 bases and J by 4 bases, with 3 bases between them. For the CDR3, the DNA is TGTGCCAGCAGCGTAGCGTCAGATACGCAGTATTTT. Its protein product is CASSVASDTQYF. Full variable domain (outside the CDR3, taken from reference TRBV9 and TRBJ2-3): DSGVTQTPKHLITATGQRVTLRCSPRSGDLSVYWYQQSLDQGLQFLIQYYNGEERAKGNILERFSAQQFPDLHSELNLSSLELGDSALYFCASSVASDTQYFGPGTRLTVL.

This clonotype was seen ten or more times. The V call is TRBV12-3 or TRBV12-4, the J call TRBJ1-1; no reliable D call. The CDR3 loop spans 12 amino acids. V lost 5 bases and J lost 6, with 10 bases in between. The CDR3 region has the DNA TGTGCCAGCAGTCTCGCGGGCGCTGAAGCTTTCTTT. Its protein is CASSLAGAEAFF.

In its sample, this clonotype was seen many times. The rearrangement links TRBV7-2 to TRBJ2-1, with 7 bases lining up with TRBD1. The CDR3 runs to 18 residues. Germline trimming cut 5 bases from V and 0 bases from J; bases unmatched to any gene: 13. The germline gives CDR1 SGHTA, CDR2 FQGNSA. The CDR3 loop reads CASSGLLKQGSSYNEQFF. The DNA of the CDR3 is TGTGCCAGCAGCGGCCTTTTAAAACAGGGGAGCTCCTACAATGAGCAGTTCTTC.

This clonotype was seen repeatedly, ten times or more. The J gene is TRBJ2-7, the V gene TRBV7-2; 9 bases are a match to TRBD1. Germline assignment: CDR1 SGHTA and CDR2 FQGNSA. The CDR3 extends over 15 amino acids. Unmatched junction bases numbered 7, after V lost 0 bases and J lost 7 bases. Here the CDR3 DNA reads TGTGCCAGCAGCTTAGCTCCGGGACAGGGCGGTGAGCAGTACTTC. It encodes CASSLAPGQGGEQYF. The whole variable domain, filled in from reference TRBV7-2 and TRBJ2-7, reads GAGVSQSPSNKVTEKGKDVELRCDPISGHTALYWYRQSLGQGLEFLIYFQGNSAPDKSGLPSDRFSAERTGGSVSTLTIQRTQQEDSAVYLCASSLAPGQGGEQYFGPGTRLTVT.

There are many counts of this clonotype. The chain employs TRBV29-1 and TRBJ1-1; possible D gene TRBD1, 6 bases. The CDR3 loop spans 14 amino acids. V dropped 4 bases and J dropped 4 bases, with 16 bases sitting between them. CDR1 and CDR2 (germline): SQVTM, ANQGSEA. CDR3 loop: CSVVGDKGITEAFF. CDR3 nucleotides: TGCAGCGTTGTAGGGGACAAGGGGATCACTGAAGCTTTCTTT.

This clonotype was picked up many times. The chain recombines TRBV5-1 with TRBJ2-2; D remains ambiguous. Deletions cut 6 bases from V and 0 bases from J, with 9 bases between. Per the germline V gene, CDR1 is SGHRS and CDR2 is YFSETQ. The CDR3 is 14 residues long. CDR3 loop: CASTPTSNTGELFF. The CDR3 bases are TGCGCCAGCACCCCGACATCGAACACCGGGGAGCTGTTTTTT. The full variable domain, its missing parts supplied by reference TRBV5-1 and TRBJ2-2, is KAGVTQTPRYLIKTRGQQVTLSCSPISGHRSVSWYQQTPGQGLQFLFEYFSETQRNKGNFPGRFSGRQFSNSRSEMNVSTLELGDSALYLCASTPTSNTGELFFGEGSRLTVL.

This clonotype was recorded at least ten times. The chain uses TRBV5-1 and TRBJ2-5; maybe TRBD1 (6 bases). CDR1 is SGHRS and CDR2 is YFSETQ in the germline V gene. V lost 0 bases to trimming and J lost 5 bases, with 20 bases between them. This CDR3 region has 17 residues. Here the CDR3 DNA reads TGCGCCAGCAGCTTGGAGCCCGGGACACCGAAAGGGGAGACCCAGTACTTC. Translated: CASSLEPGTPKGETQYF.

This clonotype showed up many times. The chain is built from TRBV6-6 and TRBJ2-2, with 10 positions matching TRBD2. The CDR3 spans 17 residues. Looked up from germline, CDR1 is MNHNY and CDR2 is SVGAGI (reference sequence). V lost 7 bases to trimming and J lost 2 bases; unmatched junction nucleotides: 10. CDR3 sequence: CASTDTSGGANTGELFF. The CDR3 bases are TGTGCCAGCACCGACACCAGCGGGGGGGCCAACACCGGGGAGCTGTTTTTT.

This clonotype was picked up many times. V gene TRBV7-2 combines with J gene TRBJ1-1; D gene ambiguous. This CDR3 has 14 amino acids. In germline, CDR1 is SGHTA, CDR2 FQGNSA. With 1 base removed from V and 8 bases from J, the gap between germline ends came to 14 bases. CDR3 sequence (DNA): TGTGCCAGCAGCTTAGAGGGTGGGCGCAAAGAAGCTTTCTTT. It translates to CASSLEGGRKEAFF.

This clonotype was recorded at least ten times. V usage is TRBV6-5 and J usage is TRBJ1-4; maybe TRBD1 (5 bases). The CDR3 contains 15 residues. Germline CDR1 reads MNHEY; CDR2 reads SVGAGI. V gave up 3 bases and J gave up 8 bases, with 16 bases separating them. In DNA, the CDR3 is TGTGCCAGCAGTTATCTCGGGCAGGGTCGGGAAAAACTGTTTTTT. Encoded protein: CASSYLGQGREKLFF.

Many counts were recorded for this clonotype. This chain joins TRBV4-1 and TRBJ1-6; no clear D gene. CDR3 size: 15 residues. V gave up 4 bases and J gave up 6 bases, with 13 bases separating them. Germline V gene lookup returns CDR1 MGHRA and CDR2 YSYEKL. The CDR3 loop is CASSLEAGFNSPLHF. For the CDR3, the DNA is TGCGCCAGCAGCCTGGAGGCAGGTTTTAATTCACCCCTCCACTTT.